The T cell receptor (beta chain) under discussion was sequenced for a study of shared clonotypes between healthy human individuals. CDR1 is MNHNS, CDR2 SASEGT, per germline. The CDR3 extends over 16 amino acids. V was clipped by 2 bases and J by 5 bases; unmatched bases: 12. The protocol was immunoSEQ multiplex PCR, while the TCRdb copy is restricted to in-frame clones and leaves out a portion. The table has around 2,000,000 clones, about 95% seen once. Selected positively for CCR7 and CD45RO-negative, naive CD8 cells excluded terminally differentiated effector memory CD45RA+ cells. None of the donors, who were healthy HIV-negative adults, had recently had acute infections or vaccinations. General study findings and limits: Sharing across four donors was highest in naive CD4 (approximately 5%) and lowest in memory CD8 (about 0.4%).

Worth noting for this clone: The antigen is undetermined.

The rearrangement links TRBV6-1 to TRBJ2-7, with 7 positions matching TRBD1. Sequenced input: naive CD8+ T cells sorted from blood. The receptor comes from a man younger than 30 in good health. The DNA of the CDR3 is TGTGCCAGCAGTGAAAGACGAGGGGGCGGCGGCAACGAGCAGTACTTC. Its protein is CASSERRGGGGNEQYF.